One sample yielded the 9 T cell receptor beta chains listed below, sequenced in a study of PD-L1 blockade in urothelial cancer. Some clones are missing from TCRdb's copy, which holds only in-frame ones; the method was immunoSEQ multiplex PCR. The sample comprises approximately 58,000 clones, around 79% of which are singletons, and approximately 4% rests with the top ten. This specimen consisted of PBMCs, obtained around atezolizumab (anti-PD-L1) treatment. These receptors all come from a man aged 65 to 85 with urothelial cancer.

V is TRBV10-3 and J is TRBJ1-2; D may be TRBD1 (5 bases). The CDR3 totals 16 residues. Germline CDR1 ENHRY, CDR2 SYGVKD. V lost 0 bases, J lost 6 bases, and 17 bases lay in between. In DNA, the CDR3 is TGTGCCATCAGTGAGTCAGGGGCCCCCTTGATGAATGGCTACACCTTC. This sequence encodes CAISESGAPLMNGYTF.

The chain couples TRBV2 to TRBJ2-5, with D unresolved. V lost 4 bases to trimming and J lost 1 base, with 4 bases between them. Germline values: CDR1 SNHLY, CDR2 FYNNEI. This CDR3 comprises 12 residues. The CDR3 region has the DNA TGTGCCAGCAGTGGAGGCCAAGAGACCCAGTACTTC. Its translation: CASSGGQETQYF.

The CDR3 DNA reads TGCGCCAGCCCTCGCGGGGCGATCCTCTCTGGAAACACCATATATTTT. Its protein is CASPRGAILSGNTIYF. This chain uses TRBV10-1 with TRBJ1-3, with D possibly matching TRBD1 (5 bases). The CDR3 runs to 16 residues. Trimming removed 8 bases from V and 0 bases from J, with 17 bases in between. Germline V lookup: CDR1 WNHNN, CDR2 SYGVQD (reference sequence).

In this sample, this clone turned up a few times. The rearrangement joins TRBV2 to TRBJ2-7; D perhaps matches TRBD2 (6 bases). Between the trimmed V and J ends, which lost 6 bases and 3 bases, there was a span of 12 bases. In germline, CDR1 is SNHLY, CDR2 FYNNEI. This CDR3 has 13 residues. CDR3 in DNA: TGTGCCAGCAGAGACGGGGGAAACTACGAGCAGTACTTC. Protein sequence: CASRDGGNYEQYF.

The J gene is TRBJ2-1, the V gene TRBV5-1; no firm D call. The CDR3 has 16 residues. The V end was cut by 1 base, the J end by 1 base, with 12 bases between. Germline CDR1 reads SGHRS; CDR2 reads YFSETQ. The DNA of the CDR3 is TGCGCCAGCAGCTTGAGCCCCCCCGGGTCCTACAATGAGCAGTTCTTC. This translates into CASSLSPPGSYNEQFF. Together with reference TRBV5-1 and TRBJ2-1, the CDR3 gives the full variable domain: KAGVTQTPRYLIKTRGQQVTLSCSPISGHRSVSWYQQTPGQGLQFLFEYFSETQRNKGNFPGRFSGRQFSNSRSEMNVSTLELGDSALYLCASSLSPPGSYNEQFFGPGTRLTVL.

J is TRBJ2-7 and V is TRBV7-9, with D hard to call. Looked up from germline, CDR1 is SEHNR and CDR2 is FQNEAQ (reference sequence). This CDR3 contains 13 residues. V was cut by 5 bases and J by 3 bases, with 11 bases left in between. The DNA of the CDR3 is TGTGCCAGCAGCGGAGCGTCAGACTACGAGCAGTACTTC. Amino acids: CASSGASDYEQYF.

The chain is built from TRBV5-1 and TRBJ2-3; 13 bases agree with TRBD2. With V trimmed by 4 bases and J by 1 base, 6 bases remained unmatched. This CDR3 is 17 amino acids long. Germline values: CDR1 SGHRS, CDR2 YFSETQ. The CDR3: CASSKGTSGTGTDTQYF. Written as DNA, the CDR3 is TGCGCCAGCAGCAAAGGGACTAGCGGGACGGGCACAGATACGCAGTATTTT. The variable domain in full, completed from reference TRBV5-1 and TRBJ2-3, reads KAGVTQTPRYLIKTRGQQVTLSCSPISGHRSVSWYQQTPGQGLQFLFEYFSETQRNKGNFPGRFSGRQFSNSRSEMNVSTLELGDSALYLCASSKGTSGTGTDTQYFGPGTRLTVL.

The CDR3 reads CASSLRGTQYF. As DNA, the CDR3 is TGTGCCAGCAGCTTAAGAGGGACCCAGTACTTC. The V call is TRBV7-2, the J call TRBJ2-5, with D uncertain. Trimming stripped 2 bases from V and 7 bases from J, with 5 bases between. The CDR3 totals 11 residues. CDR1 SGHTA and CDR2 FQGNSA come from the germline V gene.

The chain couples TRBV5-1 to TRBJ2-3, with TRBD2 matching over 7 bases. CDR1 and CDR2 from the germline V gene are SGHRS and YFSETQ. The CDR3 consists of 17 residues. Losses at the gene ends were 0 bases for V and 5 bases for J; bases not matched to a gene: 12. This chain's CDR3 is CASSLGNGGSSGDTQYF. CDR3 nucleotides: TGCGCCAGCAGCTTGGGGAACGGCGGGAGTTCGGGAGATACGCAGTATTTT.